The text below deals with one T cell receptor beta chain. This entry comes from a study of blood T cell repertoires in COVID-19. Background on the study: Samples representing acute and convalescent COVID-19 were sourced from the United States, Italy and Spain. T cells, B-cell-depleted T cells, or PBMCs provided the cDNA or gDNA that served as material.

Per the authors' pipeline: Amplification from reference gene primers served as the basis for estimated nucleated cell counts. The assay was immunoSEQ multiplex PCR, and TCRdb's table has in-frame clones only and misses some. For V, J and clone size, that table is used; D and trimming come from the DNA. The sample lists roughly 95,000 clones; about 80% were seen once. The V gene's germline CDR1 is GTSNPN and CDR2 SVGIG (reference sequence). The CDR3 has 14 amino acids. The V end lost 2 bases, the J end lost 0 bases, and 5 bases lay between the germline ends. Sequencing used peripheral blood. The chain is built from TRBV30 and TRBJ2-6; no reliable D call. The TCR comes from a man between 60 and 75 years old with acute or convalescent COVID-19. The DNA for the CDR3 is TGTGCCTGGAGTAGAGGCTCTGGGGCCAACGTCCTGACTTTC. Its translation is CAWSRGSGANVLTF.